Ten or more counts support the clone carrying this TCR beta chain. Its antigen is undetermined. V was pared by 4 bases and J by 15 bases, with 11 bases of the junction left unmatched. This CDR3 comprises 14 residues. Germline assignment: CDR1 SGHRS and CDR2 YFSETQ. This sample is drawn from a study of T cells after yellow fever vaccination. Study-wide background: SMART-Seq v4 Ultra Low Input served to prepare low-cell-number fractions. Points from the study as a whole: Peaking faster, on day 5 versus 15, the secondary response was nonetheless weaker.

Researchers made TCR cDNA using 5'RACE template switching, and this step added a universal primer site and UMIs. TCRdb reanalysed the 5' RACE reads using MiXCR and keeps one entry per CDR3 protein. The sample has 110,000 or so distinct CDR3 sequences; roughly 7.9% are singletons. The chain has TRBV5-1 and TRBJ2-1; the match to TRBD2 covers 12 bases. Sequenced here: CD4+ T cells sorted from PBMCs, sampled about 41 days after the first yellow fever vaccination. The sequence was collected from a man between 18 and 29 years old who received the YFV17D yellow fever vaccine. The DNA for the CDR3 is TGCGCCAGCAGCATCTCTAGCGGGGGGGCCCAGGTGTTCTTC. Its translation is CASSISSGGAQVFF.